This TCR beta chain comes out of a study of cytomegalovirus exposure and HLA in healthy donors (dated by TCRdb to the late 2010s). Regarding the research as a whole: In an earlier analysis of fewer than 750 of the donors, 250 to 350 Gb of sequence data and 95 million to 130 million unique TCR beta sequences from approximately 180 million T cells were reported. Every repertoire in the discovery cohort had been generated on one and the same sequencing platform. Four to six DR-DQ haplotypes were handled as single units for association and clustering, since linkage in the cohort was strong. Rather than drawing on any new phenotypic data, the later analysis identified candidate immune exposures from TCR beta sequences and the way those sequences occurred across donors. Both class I and class II loci were covered by HLA typing, at four-digit resolution. Besides the first cohort of roughly 640 subjects, a separate validation cohort made up of over 95 different subjects was used. An earlier analysis of several hundred of the donors applied high-throughput TCR beta sequencing to assess whether each TCR beta V gene segment acted as functional or pseudogenic. The aim of the study was to test whether cataloging public T cell receptors could identify signatures of past pathogen exposure. Among 398 genotyped donors of the cohort, an average of 235,054 unique TCR beta nucleotide sequences were sequenced per donor, roughly a sixth of them non-productive. To predict cytomegalovirus infection status, the study combined high-throughput TCR immunosequencing, statistical association of individual TCRs with disease status, and machine learning. The T cell repertoires of about 700 subjects were profiled by immunosequencing and related to cytomegalovirus serostatus. Donor age, sex, ethnicity and CMV serostatus were compiled alongside the repertoire data. In a later genetic analysis, genome-wide SNP genotypes for about 55% of the roughly 670 donors were used, and that subset was treated as a discovery cohort. An early release that covered roughly 600 HLA-typed donors contained 300 to 350 gigabases of sequencing data and tens of millions of unique TCR sequences. Of the roughly 400 genotyped donors, roughly 76% were placed in the genetic ancestry cluster associated with self-reported Caucasian donors. Typing coverage differed by locus: A, B, C, DRB1 and DQB1 were typed in roughly 629-640 donors, DQA1 in 522, DPA1 in some 570, and DPB1 in 450 to 490. In a later analysis, previously published TCR beta repertoires from fewer than 750 donors were re-analyzed and high-resolution HLA genotyping was added so that TCR occurrence patterns could be studied. Results and caveats for the whole study, not just this receptor: About 17 rarely observed V segments, including chromosome 9 orphons, were excluded from the earlier analysis of just under 600 of the donors because counts were too low. In a later analysis, most CMV-associated TCR beta chains were found to appear HLA-restricted, with HLA associations seemingly driven largely by CMV exposure. A later analysis associated 16,951 TCR beta sequences with specific HLA alleles at a false discovery rate of 0.05. In this cohort, only TCR beta chains were sequenced, and detectable features were limited by the absence of alpha or paired-chain data. Presence/absence analyses assumed roughly uniform sequencing depth across donors, an assumption that may not hold. In a later genetic analysis, fewer N-insertions in productive TCRs were reported among donors in an Asian-associated ancestry cluster than the roughly 670-donor mean. For the cohort, immune exposure information was limited to CMV serostatus. A group of highly shared sequence variants was considered likely to be a technical artifact of the sequencing pipeline. The study listed 150 to 200 TCR beta chains as associated with cytomegalovirus. Broadly in line with IMGT annotations, most TCR beta V segments showed up in productive rearrangements about 90% or about 30% of the time in an earlier analysis of about 500 of the donors. Most TCR sequences were observed very rarely across donors, whereas some public TCRs were present in many individuals. Compared with equally common non-associated chains, HLA-associated TCR beta chains in a later analysis were more clonally expanded and had lower generation probabilities. A few of the identified cytomegalovirus-associated TCR beta chains were confirmed in vitro to be specific for cytomegalovirus antigens. The 87-base-pair reads could not distinguish some IMGT-functional V segments, including TRBV6-2 and TRBV6-3, so those segments were excluded. HLA typing was unavailable for some donors at each locus, so association tests used only the typed subset. According to a later analysis, TCR association rates differed among HLA loci, with DRB1 alleles showing the most associated TCRs and HLA-C alleles showing the fewest. It was suggested by the authors that the approach could potentially be generalized to other disease states and immunological phenotypes. A further reported finding was that TCR beta sequences accurately predicted the HLA-A and HLA-B alleles for most subjects in the first cohort. Cytomegalovirus status was reported to be diagnosed by the classifier with high specificity and sensitivity in both the original and validation cohorts. Assigning TCR associations to individual alleles was difficult when HLA alleles, especially DR and DQ, strongly co-occurred. A later genetic analysis associated a missense DCLRE1C variant with V-gene and J-gene trimming of TCR beta chains, and an independent cohort replicated the association. In a later analysis, several top co-occurrence clusters were reported to appear linked to parvovirus B19, influenza, CMV and Epstein-Barr virus. Linkage disequilibrium might explain the correlated functional status among segregating V segments, but an unknown experimental factor could not be ruled out.

Library creation used the immunoSEQ multiplex PCR assay. For the multiplex PCR, a mixture combining 60 forward primers for TCR Vbeta segments and 13 reverse primers for TCR Jbeta segments was used. The CDR3 region of rearranged TCR beta genes was amplified from genomic DNA by a multiplex PCR assay. The amplified TCR beta libraries were sequenced on the Illumina HiSeq System as 87-base-pair reads. The authors processed their data as follows. A later analysis counted approximately 74 million unique TCR beta chains across the 550 to 800 repertoires, and some 12 million of these chains were shared by at least two donors. Raw reads were error-corrected and collapsed into unique sequences by a nearest-neighbor algorithm in which closely related sequences were merged to remove PCR and sequencing errors. To assign V, D and J gene segments, CDR3 sequences were aligned to IMGT reference sequences. Each retained sequence needed at least a six-nucleotide match to both a V gene segment and a J gene segment. A rearrangement counted as productive if the CDR3 had no stop codons and remained in frame with V and J, and every other rearrangement counted as non-productive. Following IMGT convention, CDR3 was defined as the stretch from the second conserved V-encoded cysteine to the conserved J-encoded phenylalanine. In an earlier analysis of around 640 of the donors, sequences lacking an unambiguous match to a single V gene segment were excluded. In an earlier analysis of around 590 of the donors, a V segment was called functional when productive rearrangements were above 56.7%, and segregating when the standard deviation between donors exceeded 5%. A statistical classification framework was built to diagnose cytomegalovirus status from the catalog of TCR beta chain sequences. In a later analysis, V and J genes were assigned by comparing TCR nucleotide sequences against IMGT/GENE-DB human TR gene sequences. Using the TCRdist pipeline, a later analysis assigned CDR3 sequences along with most-parsimonious VDJ recombination scenarios. In a later analysis, each TCR beta chain was defined by its CDR3 amino acid sequence together with its V-gene family, and reads without a unique V-gene family were excluded. In a later analysis, several hundred highly shared, low-generation-probability nucleotide sequences were removed to address suspected cross-contamination and a sequencing artifact. In a later analysis, a clonal expansion index was calculated for each public chain from normalized within-repertoire ranks of inferred template counts. A later analysis computed generation probabilities with a VDJ recombination model fitted to out-of-frame rearrangements, and checked the results against IGoR. A later analysis scored TCR-TCR, TCR-HLA and TCR-CMV co-occurrence with hypergeometric tests, applying a repertoire-size bias correction to TCR pairs. To estimate false discovery rates, a later analysis permuted the HLA or CMV assignments 20 times. A later analysis grouped co-occurring TCRs with DBSCAN, adding TCRdist sequence similarity when clustering within HLA-allele-positive subsets. Repertoires with fewer than 30,000 or more than 120,000 public chains were left out of co-occurrence clustering, as were a handful of repertoires with anomalous nucleotide sharing. TCRdb mirrors the immuneACCESS table, restricted to in-frame sequences. Some clones are absent from its copies; in checked studies, under half trace to an unresolved V gene, and the reason for the others is unknown. V and J calls and clone size follow that table, whereas D and trimming were derived from the DNA. This sample's listing comprises about 110,000 clones. The ten largest clones add up to 0.59% of the sample.

About this clone itself: Its antigen remains undetermined.

The junction shows trimming of 1 base on V and 4 bases on J, plus 13 bases between the germline ends. Inclusive of the bounding cysteine and phenylalanine, the CDR3 is 16 residues long. Only CDR3 DNA is held: 48 bases, read in frame from base 1. The germline V gene sets CDR1 to SGHVS and CDR2 to FNYEAQ. The cohort comprised fewer than 700 healthy bone marrow donors. All cohort members were sampled while nominally healthy, although unrecorded immune exposures were likely present. The donor tested CMV seronegative, placing the donor among the 350 to 400 seronegative members of the cohort. Each donor provided a peripheral blood sample, and peripheral blood mononuclear cells were used for TCR beta sequencing. Genomic DNA extraction from the blood cell samples was performed with the Qiagen DNeasy Blood Extraction Kit.

The source material was PBMCs. This clonotype originated in a man aged 45 to 65 in good health and CMV-seronegative. The V gene is TRBV7-6 and the J gene is TRBJ2-2; confidence is insufficient to name the D gene. For the CDR3, the sequence is CASSLGSAITTGELFF. The nucleotide sequence is given as TGTGCCAGCAGCTTAGGTAGTGCTATCACCACCGGGGAGCTGTTTTTT.